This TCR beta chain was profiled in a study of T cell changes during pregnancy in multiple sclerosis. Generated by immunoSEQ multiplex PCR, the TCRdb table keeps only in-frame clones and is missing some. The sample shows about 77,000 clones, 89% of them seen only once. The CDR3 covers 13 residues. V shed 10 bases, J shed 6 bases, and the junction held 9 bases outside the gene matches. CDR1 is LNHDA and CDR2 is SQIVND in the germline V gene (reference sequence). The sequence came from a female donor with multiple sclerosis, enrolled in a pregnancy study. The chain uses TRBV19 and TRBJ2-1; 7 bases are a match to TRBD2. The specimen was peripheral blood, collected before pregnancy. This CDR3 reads CATARLASNEQFF. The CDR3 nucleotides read TGTGCCACCGCCAGACTAGCAAGCAATGAGCAGTTCTTC.